This T cell receptor beta chain is drawn from a study of blood T cell repertoires in COVID-19. At the level of the study: The United States, Italy and Spain were the sources of the acute and convalescent COVID-19 samples.

Trimming cost V 2 bases and J 2 bases; bases outside gene matches: 18. Germline V gene sequence: CDR1 SGHVS, CDR2 FNYEAQ. The CDR3 has 21 amino acids. Sequencing used immunoSEQ multiplex PCR; TCRdb keeps in-frame clones, though not all of them. Found here are fewer than 350,000 clones, roughly 79% of them singletons; the top ten hold roughly 2.9%. Sequenced input: peripheral blood. The genes are TRBV7-6 and TRBJ2-2; 9 bases are shared with TRBD1. This clonotype was sampled from a woman aged 55-69 years with active or convalescent COVID-19. The CDR3 DNA sequence: TGTGCCAGCAGCTTACACTCTTGGACAGGGGATTCCTGGATAAACACCGGGGAGCTGTTTTTT. The encoded protein is CASSLHSWTGDSWINTGELFF.